These T cell receptor beta chains were read from a single sample in a study of T-cell memory formation after mild COVID-19. Each CDR3 protein is one row after TCRdb ran MiXCR on the 5' RACE reads. The sample records 70,000 to 100,000 distinct CDR3 sequences, 10% to 15% being singletons. The sample consisted of PBMCs or a T cell subset sorted from them (not recorded which). The receptors originated from an adult woman who had mild COVID-19 (a few samples of this study predate the infection). Cell type and time point are not known. The CDR3 runs from the conserved cysteine through the conserved F or W. A D gene is named only where the DNA matches it firmly. Rows give clone size only sometimes, using once, few, many, or a class for an expanded clone.

j_call clone_size v_call d_call cdr3_aa cdr3_nt
TRBJ1-2 few TRBV4-1 . CASSRVGGNYGYTF TGCGCCAGCAGCAGGGTAGGGGGGAACTATGGCTACACCTTC
TRBJ1-1 . TRBV7-6 TRBD1 CASSSIQGGENTEAFF TGTGCCAGCAGCTCCATTCAGGGGGGAGAGAACACTGAAGCTTTCTTT
TRBJ2-1 . TRBV7-2 TRBD2 CASSLELAVYNEQFF TGTGCCAGCAGCTTAGAACTAGCGGTTTACAATGAGCAGTTCTTC
TRBJ2-1 few TRBV24-1 TRBD2 CATSEEVVTSGIDEQFF TGTGCCACCAGTGAGGAGGTAGTAACTAGCGGGATCGATGAGCAGTTCTTC
TRBJ2-7 few TRBV5-6 . CASSLGEGSSYEQYF TGTGCCAGCAGCTTAGGTGAGGGAAGCTCCTACGAGCAGTACTTC
TRBJ2-1 . TRBV25-1 TRBD1 CASREPGTDYNEQFF TGTGCCAGCAGGGAACCCGGGACAGATTACAATGAGCAGTTCTTC
TRBJ1-1 few TRBV29-1 . CSVDQGQGTEAFF TGCAGCGTTGACCAGGGACAAGGCACTGAAGCTTTCTTT
TRBJ1-1 few TRBV6-5 . CASRGGWSTEAFF TGTGCCAGTCGGGGTGGTTGGAGCACTGAAGCTTTCTTT
TRBJ2-7 . TRBV9 TRBD2 CASSVADVSGSSGYEQYF TGTGCCAGCAGCGTAGCTGATGTTAGCGGGAGCTCGGGCTACGAGCAGTACTTC
TRBJ1-2 few TRBV9 . CASSVGGAGGNYGYTF TGTGCCAGCAGCGTAGGCGGAGCCGGCGGTAACTATGGCTACACCTTC
TRBJ2-7 . TRBV24-1 TRBD2 CATSDGQWGLAGDEQYF TGTGCCACCAGTGATGGACAGTGGGGCCTAGCGGGAGACGAGCAGTACTTC
TRBJ2-7 . TRBV2 TRBD1 CASSVGTGSSYEQYF TGTGCCAGCAGTGTCGGGACAGGGAGCTCCTACGAGCAGTACTTC
TRBJ1-4 . TRBV12-3/TRBV12-4 TRBD1 CASSSWAGQGREKLFF TGTGCCAGCAGTTCCTGGGCTGGACAGGGCAGAGAAAAACTGTTTTTT
TRBJ2-7 . TRBV2 . CASRGYYEQYF TGTGCCAGCAGAGGATACTACGAGCAGTACTTC
TRBJ2-6 . TRBV27 . CASSSIQFYSGANVLTF TGTGCCAGCAGTTCCATACAATTCTACTCTGGGGCCAACGTCCTGACTTTC
TRBJ2-7 few TRBV4-1 . CASSHTRGFEQYF TGCGCCAGCAGCCACACTAGGGGTTTCGAGCAGTACTTC
TRBJ2-3 medium-sized TRBV7-8 TRBD2 CASSPRNSGTDTQYF TGTGCCAGCAGCCCCAGAAATAGCGGGACAGATACGCAGTATTTT
TRBJ2-2 . TRBV19 . CATGALNTGELFF TGTGCCACAGGGGCCTTGAACACCGGGGAGCTGTTTTTT
TRBJ2-1 few TRBV12-3/TRBV12-4 . CASSASGGNEQFF TGTGCCAGCAGCGCCTCAGGGGGGAATGAGCAGTTCTTC
TRBJ2-5 few TRBV7-9 . CASRRQASPQETQYF TGTGCCAGCCGTCGACAGGCGTCCCCCCAAGAGACCCAGTACTTC
TRBJ2-1 few TRBV5-6 . CASSLALNEQFF TGTGCCAGCAGCTTGGCCCTGAATGAGCAGTTCTTC
TRBJ2-7 few TRBV20-1 . CSARDLGDSSYEQYF TGCAGTGCTAGAGATCTGGGAGACAGCTCCTACGAGCAGTACTTC
TRBJ2-3 few TRBV6-2/TRBV6-3 . CASRDSVVDTQYF TGTGCCAGCAGGGACTCGGTTGTAGATACGCAGTATTTT
TRBJ2-1 few TRBV5-1 TRBD2 CASSLVGAGDEQFF TGCGCCAGCAGCTTGGTTGGAGCGGGAGATGAGCAGTTCTTC
TRBJ1-5 few TRBV7-2 . CASSLRGDQPQHF TGTGCCAGCAGCTTAAGAGGGGATCAGCCCCAGCATTTT
TRBJ1-2 few TRBV7-9 . CASSLARLRDGYTF TGTGCCAGCAGCTTAGCGCGGCTCCGAGATGGCTACACCTTC
TRBJ2-7 . TRBV5-1 TRBD1 CASSLDRGFSYEQYF TGCGCCAGCAGCTTGGACAGGGGATTCTCCTACGAGCAGTACTTC
TRBJ1-1 few TRBV10-3 . CAISERAWDNTEAFF TGTGCCATCAGTGAGAGAGCTTGGGATAACACTGAAGCTTTCTTT
TRBJ1-2 . TRBV7-9 . CASSLVGDGYTF TGTGCCAGCAGCTTAGTAGGAGATGGCTACACCTTC
TRBJ2-1 . TRBV30 . CALIRSDSYNEQFF TGTGCCCTGATAAGATCGGACTCCTACAATGAGCAGTTCTTC
TRBJ2-1 . TRBV5-1 . CASRDSSYNEQFF TGCGCCAGCCGTGATAGCTCCTACAATGAGCAGTTCTTC
TRBJ2-7 . TRBV7-9 . CASSLHQGVDYEQYF TGTGCCAGCAGCTTACACCAGGGCGTAGACTACGAGCAGTACTTC
TRBJ1-1 few TRBV15 . CATSRDSRTDAFF TGTGCCACCAGCAGAGATTCTAGGACTGACGCTTTCTTT
TRBJ2-6 many TRBV12-3/TRBV12-4 . CASSYLLGANVLTF TGTGCCAGCAGTTATCTTCTTGGGGCCAACGTCCTGACTTTC
TRBJ2-3 few TRBV12-3/TRBV12-4 . CASSLSGYGGDTQYF TGTGCCAGCAGTTTATCAGGGTATGGTGGAGATACGCAGTATTTT
TRBJ2-5 many TRBV20-1 TRBD2 CSARAGSQETQYF TGCAGTGCTCGAGCGGGGAGCCAAGAGACCCAGTACTTC
TRBJ1-5 few TRBV21-1 . CASSKGGQIGTGGLKGPQHF TGTGCCAGCAGCAAAGGGGGTCAGATCGGGACAGGGGGGCTTAAGGGACCCCAGCATTTT
TRBJ2-7 few TRBV20-1 TRBD2 CSARGGSSYEQYF TGCAGTGCTAGGGGGGGGAGCTCCTACGAGCAGTACTTC
TRBJ1-1 few TRBV30 TRBD1 CAWSGSWDRPNTEAFF TGTGCCTGGAGTGGGAGTTGGGACAGGCCGAACACTGAAGCTTTCTTT
TRBJ2-7 few TRBV6-2/TRBV6-3 . CASSYLSDAYEQYF TGTGCCAGCAGTTACCTCAGCGATGCCTACGAGCAGTACTTC
TRBJ2-5 few TRBV9 . CASSLDVQETQYF TGTGCCAGCAGCTTAGATGTTCAAGAGACCCAGTACTTC
TRBJ2-7 many TRBV11-2 . CASSLDNSYEQYF TGTGCCAGCAGCTTAGATAACTCCTACGAGCAGTACTTC
TRBJ2-7 many TRBV7-8 . CASSQGGYEQYF TGTGCCAGCAGTCAAGGGGGTTACGAGCAGTACTTC
TRBJ2-2 . TRBV7-9 . CASSSTPGTRAGELFF TGTGCCAGCAGCTCGACACCGGGAACTCGGGCCGGGGAGCTGTTTTTT
TRBJ2-6 few TRBV12-3/TRBV12-4 TRBD1 CASSSHRGLYSGANVLTF TGTGCCAGCAGTTCTCACAGGGGGCTTTACTCTGGGGCCAACGTCCTGACTTTC
TRBJ2-6 . TRBV6-4 . CASPGKTISGANVLTF TGTGCCAGCCCCGGTAAAACGATCTCTGGGGCCAACGTCCTGACTTTC
TRBJ2-2 . TRBV5-8 . CASRAGTWNTGELFF TGTGCCAGCAGGGCCGGGACATGGAACACCGGGGAGCTGTTTTTT
TRBJ1-1 few TRBV4-3 TRBD1 CASSQEWDRADTEAFF TGCGCCAGCAGCCAAGAATGGGACAGGGCGGACACTGAAGCTTTCTTT
TRBJ1-1 few TRBV5-1 TRBD1 CASSVVGQGVSNTEAFF TGCGCCAGCAGCGTAGTGGGACAGGGTGTTTCTAACACTGAAGCTTTCTTT
TRBJ1-2 few TRBV7-9 . CASIEGPGGYTF TGTGCCAGCATCGAAGGACCAGGCGGCTACACCTTC
TRBJ1-5 . TRBV27 . CASSSEMGNQPQHF TGTGCCAGCAGTTCCGAAATGGGCAATCAGCCCCAGCATTTT
TRBJ2-7 . TRBV4-2 . CASSQRTGSLYEQYF TGTGCCAGCAGCCAAAGAACCGGGTCTCTCTACGAGCAGTACTTC
TRBJ2-6 few TRBV12-3/TRBV12-4 . CASSLRDGSDRANVLTF TGTGCCAGCAGTTTGCGGGACGGATCCGACCGGGCCAACGTCCTGACTTTC
TRBJ1-2 . TRBV29-1 . CSVERRGANYGYTF TGCAGCGTTGAGAGGAGGGGAGCTAACTATGGCTACACCTTC
TRBJ2-1 many TRBV27 . CASSLKGSYNEQFF TGTGCCAGCAGTTTAAAGGGCTCATACAATGAGCAGTTCTTC
TRBJ2-1 many TRBV5-1 TRBD1 CASSSTDRYNEQFF TGCGCCAGCAGCTCTACGGACAGGTACAATGAGCAGTTCTTC
TRBJ2-1 . TRBV7-9 . CASSLGGELSYNEQFF TGTGCCAGCAGCTTAGGAGGGGAGCTTTCCTACAATGAGCAGTTCTTC
TRBJ2-1 . TRBV27 . CASSGWSGNEQFF TGTGCCAGCAGTGGGTGGAGCGGCAATGAGCAGTTCTTC
TRBJ2-7 . TRBV11-3 TRBD2 CASSSRLAVTYEQYF TGTGCCAGCAGCTCCCGACTAGCGGTGACCTACGAGCAGTACTTC
TRBJ2-7 many TRBV7-9 . CASSFDPRGEQYF TGTGCCAGCAGCTTTGATCCTCGGGGCGAGCAGTACTTC